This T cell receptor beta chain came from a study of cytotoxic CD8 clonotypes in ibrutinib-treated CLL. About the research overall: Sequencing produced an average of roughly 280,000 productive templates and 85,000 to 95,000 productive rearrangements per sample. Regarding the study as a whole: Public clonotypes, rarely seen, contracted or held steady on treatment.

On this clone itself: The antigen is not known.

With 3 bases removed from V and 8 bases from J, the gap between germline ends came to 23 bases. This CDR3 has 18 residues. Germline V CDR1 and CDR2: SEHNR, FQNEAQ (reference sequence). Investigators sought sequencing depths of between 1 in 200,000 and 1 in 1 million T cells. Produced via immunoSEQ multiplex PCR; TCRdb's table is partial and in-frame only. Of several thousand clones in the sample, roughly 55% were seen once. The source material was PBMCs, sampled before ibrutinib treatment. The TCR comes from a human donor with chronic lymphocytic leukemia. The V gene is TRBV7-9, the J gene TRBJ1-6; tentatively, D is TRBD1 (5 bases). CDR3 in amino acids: CASSFDGGAGSFYSPLHF. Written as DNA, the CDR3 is TGTGCCAGCAGCTTTGACGGAGGGGCAGGGTCCTTCTATTCACCCCTCCACTTT.